The present entry profiles one T cell receptor (beta chain) with its context. This record belongs to a study of blood T cell repertoires in COVID-19. As for the study in general: The origin of the acute and convalescent COVID-19 samples was the United States, Italy and Spain. T cells, B-cell-depleted T cells, or PBMCs provided the cDNA or gDNA that served as material.

This CDR3 comprises 15 residues. V lost 2 bases to trimming and J lost 3 bases; unmatched junction nucleotides: 2. CDR1 MNHEY and CDR2 SVGAGI come from the germline V gene. Study processing details: Cell counts per sample came from amplifying reference gene primers. Clones were read by immunoSEQ multiplex PCR, and TCRdb kept only the in-frame ones, dropping some. Clone size and the V and J calls come from that table; the DNA yielded D and trimming. The sample lists 70,000 or so clones, 70% to 75% occurring once. The sample was peripheral blood. This clonotype was obtained from a man aged 65 to 79 with acute or convalescent COVID-19. This chain links TRBV6-5 with TRBJ2-1; 9 bases map to TRBD2. The DNA for the CDR3 is TGTGCCAGCAGTTACGGGACTAGCAGCTACAATGAGCAGTTCTTC. Its translation is CASSYGTSSYNEQFF.